This is a list of T cell receptor beta chains from one sample in a study of blood T cell repertoires in COVID-19. Profiled with immunoSEQ multiplex PCR; TCRdb holds only in-frame clones, not every one. Among approximately 30,000 clones listed, around 85% were seen once. The specimen sequenced was peripheral blood. These receptors all come from a middle-aged man with active or convalescent COVID-19. The CDR3 runs from the conserved cysteine through the conserved F or W. A D gene is named only where the DNA matches it firmly. Clone size is shown for a subset of rows, as once, few, many or a class of expanded clone.

clone size	D gene	V gene	J gene	CDR3 protein	CDR3 DNA
.	TRBD2	TRBV28	TRBJ2-4	CASSSISGRAAKNIQYF	TGTGCCAGCAGTTCCATTAGCGGGAGGGCGGCCAAAAACATTCAGTACTTC
.	.	TRBV2	TRBJ2-1	CASIQGFYNEQFF	TGTGCCAGTATACAGGGATTCTACAATGAGCAGTTCTTC
.	TRBD1	TRBV11-1	TRBJ1-3	CASSLLGTGGNTIYF	TGTGCCAGCAGCCTCCTCGGGACAGGCGGAAACACCATATATTTT
once	TRBD2	TRBV11-3	TRBJ2-7	CASSLPSTSGRNEQYF	TGTGCCAGCAGCTTACCTTCGACTAGCGGGAGGAACGAGCAGTACTTC
.	.	TRBV2	TRBJ2-3	CASSEGLVTDTQYF	TGTGCCAGCAGTGAAGGCCTAGTGACAGATACGCAGTATTTT
.	TRBD2	TRBV29-1	TRBJ2-1	CSGPPATSGGHNEQFF	TGCAGCGGCCCCCCTGCGACTAGCGGGGGGCACAATGAGCAGTTCTTC
.	.	TRBV19	TRBJ1-4	CASQGPRDTTNEKLFF	TGTGCCAGCCAGGGGCCGAGGGACACAACTAATGAAAAACTGTTTTTT
.	TRBD1	TRBV6-6	TRBJ1-5	CASRSVDRDRQHF	TGTGCCAGCAGATCCGTCGACAGGGACCGCCAGCATTTT
few	TRBD1	TRBV30	TRBJ1-1	CAWSVRGGDPLGTEAFF	TGTGCCTGGAGTGTACGAGGGGGCGATCCACTGGGCACTGAAGCTTTCTTT
.	TRBD1	TRBV3-1/TRBV3-2	TRBJ2-5	CASSPRQGTVAIQTQYF	TGTGCCAGCAGCCCCAGACAGGGGACGGTCGCTATCCAGACCCAGTACTTC
.	.	TRBV5-6	TRBJ2-7	CASSFYRSYEQYF	TGTGCCAGCAGCTTCTACAGGTCCTACGAGCAGTACTTC
.	TRBD1	TRBV2	TRBJ1-6	CASSEVPGGNSPLHF	TGTGCCAGCAGTGAAGTCCCAGGGGGGAATTCACCCCTCCACTTT
.	TRBD1	TRBV19	TRBJ1-1	CASRGTGGTEAFF	TGTGCCAGTAGGGGGACAGGGGGCACTGAAGCTTTCTTT
.	.	TRBV10-2	TRBJ2-7	CASGTGETYEQYF	TGCGCCAGCGGTACGGGGGAAACCTACGAGCAGTACTTC
few	.	TRBV20-1	TRBJ2-6	CSASGHSGANVLTF	TGCAGTGCTAGTGGACACTCTGGGGCCAACGTCCTGACTTTC
.	.	TRBV6-4	TRBJ1-1	CASSYSSSGTEAFF	TGTGCCAGCAGTTATTCGTCGTCGGGCACTGAAGCTTTCTTT
.	.	TRBV20-1	TRBJ1-1	CSASRQLNTEAFF	TGCAGTGCTAGTAGACAGTTGAACACTGAAGCTTTCTTT
.	.	TRBV4-1	TRBJ2-1	CASSTLTSFREQFF	TGCGCCAGCAGCACCCTTACTAGCTTCCGTGAGCAGTTCTTC
.	.	TRBV2	TRBJ1-6	CASRSGDGYNSPLHF	TGTGCCAGCAGGTCGGGTGACGGTTATAATTCACCCCTCCACTTT
.	TRBD1	TRBV5-1	TRBJ1-1	CASSKGTGGGYTEAFF	TGCGCCAGCAGCAAAGGGACAGGGGGCGGATACACTGAAGCTTTCTTT
.	.	TRBV9	TRBJ1-2	CASSVGSPLANYGYTF	TGTGCCAGCAGCGTAGGTTCTCCGTTAGCTAACTATGGCTACACCTTC
.	.	TRBV6-5	TRBJ2-7	CASTPQSSYEQYF	TGTGCCAGCACCCCACAGTCCTCCTACGAGCAGTACTTC
.	.	TRBV29-1	TRBJ2-1	CSVEGVAEPYNEQFF	TGCAGCGTTGAAGGGGTAGCGGAGCCCTACAATGAGCAGTTCTTC
.	.	TRBV9	TRBJ1-4	CASSSGRGSNEKLFF	TGTGCCAGCAGCAGCGGCCGTGGGTCAAATGAAAAACTGTTTTTT